The following is a T cell receptor (beta chain) sequence with its context. This CDR3 region has 16 residues. The V gene's germline CDR1 is PRHDT and CDR2 FYEKMQ (reference sequence). V lost 2 bases, J lost 3 bases, and 3 bases stayed unmatched. This specimen belongs to a study of blood T cell repertoires in COVID-19. Across the whole study: Researchers got acute and convalescent COVID-19 samples from the United States, Italy and Spain.

The data were produced by immunoSEQ multiplex PCR, yet TCRdb's version contains in-frame clones alone and is incomplete. This sample has around 210,000 clones, with roughly 85% found just once. The sequencing sample was made of peripheral blood. This chain joins TRBV13 and TRBJ2-2, with TRBD2 matching 10 bases. This receptor was obtained from a man aged 50 to 59 with COVID-19, enrolled during active disease. This CDR3 is CASSLRLAGDTGELFF. CDR3 coding DNA: TGTGCCAGCAGCTTAAGGCTAGCGGGGGACACCGGGGAGCTGTTTTTT.